The 5 T cell receptor beta chains reported below all come from one sample, sequenced in a study of Ad26.COV2.S vaccination and SARS-CoV-2 variants. Treatment indicated: 19 received Ad26.COV2.S at low or high dose, single or two shots; several received placebo; per-sample allocation not given. Material that was analyzed had been drawn on day 63 after the first vaccine or placebo injection. Clones were read by immunoSEQ multiplex PCR, and TCRdb kept only the in-frame ones, dropping some. The sample contains 500,000 or so clones, roughly 89% of which appear only once. Sample: peripheral blood, taken in a trial of Ad26.COV2.S vaccine versus placebo. These receptors originate from a person aged 18-65 years who received the Ad26.COV2.S COVID-19 vaccine or a placebo.

The chain carries TRBV6-1 and TRBJ2-1, with TRBD2 matching over 9 bases. CDR1 is MNHNS, CDR2 SASEGT, per germline. Unmatched junction bases numbered 7, after V lost 3 bases and J lost 4 bases. The CDR3 extends over 16 amino acids. CDR3 sequence: CASSESPLAGYNEQFF. The DNA of the CDR3 is TGTGCCAGCAGTGAGTCCCCCCTAGCGGGGTACAATGAGCAGTTCTTC.

The chain has TRBV12-3 or TRBV12-4 and TRBJ2-1; D is unresolved. Deletions cut 5 bases from V and 7 bases from J, with 6 bases between. There are 11 residues in the CDR3. CDR3 in amino acids: CASSQGNEQFF. CDR3 nucleotide sequence: TGTGCCAGCAGTCAAGGAAATGAGCAGTTCTTC.

The gene calls are TRBV18 and TRBJ2-3, with 7 bases fitting TRBD2. This CDR3 is built from 16 residues. V lost 6 bases, J lost 0 bases, and 9 bases stayed unmatched. Germline-derived CDR1 and CDR2 are KGHSH and LQKENI. The CDR3 sequence is CASSPTSVLSTDTQYF. CDR3 DNA: TGTGCCAGCTCCCCCACTAGCGTGCTTAGCACAGATACGCAGTATTTT. Supplemented by reference TRBV18 and TRBJ2-3, the full variable domain reads NAGVMQNPRHLVRRRGQEARLRCSPMKGHSHVYWYRQLPEEGLKFMVYLQKENIIDESGMPKERFSAEFPKEGPSILRIQQVVRGDSAAYFCASSPTSVLSTDTQYFGPGTRLTVL.

The chain recombines TRBV5-1 with TRBJ2-5; TRBD1 aligns across 8 bases. J gave up 5 bases and V 3 bases, and 6 bases lay outside the gene matches. The CDR3 runs 14 residues. Per the germline V gene, CDR1 is SGHRS and CDR2 is YFSETQ. The CDR3 nucleotides read TGCGCCAGCAGCTATCGACAGGGGTTGGAGACCCAGTACTTC. It specifies CASSYRQGLETQYF.

The chain couples TRBV29-1 to TRBJ2-1; D not certain. The germline V gene encodes CDR1 SQVTM and CDR2 ANQGSEA. CDR3 size: 10 residues. V lost 7 bases to trimming and J lost 7 bases, with 8 bases between them. The DNA of the CDR3 is TGCAGCGGGAGCCCTAATGAGCAGTTCTTC. Amino acids: CSGSPNEQFF.